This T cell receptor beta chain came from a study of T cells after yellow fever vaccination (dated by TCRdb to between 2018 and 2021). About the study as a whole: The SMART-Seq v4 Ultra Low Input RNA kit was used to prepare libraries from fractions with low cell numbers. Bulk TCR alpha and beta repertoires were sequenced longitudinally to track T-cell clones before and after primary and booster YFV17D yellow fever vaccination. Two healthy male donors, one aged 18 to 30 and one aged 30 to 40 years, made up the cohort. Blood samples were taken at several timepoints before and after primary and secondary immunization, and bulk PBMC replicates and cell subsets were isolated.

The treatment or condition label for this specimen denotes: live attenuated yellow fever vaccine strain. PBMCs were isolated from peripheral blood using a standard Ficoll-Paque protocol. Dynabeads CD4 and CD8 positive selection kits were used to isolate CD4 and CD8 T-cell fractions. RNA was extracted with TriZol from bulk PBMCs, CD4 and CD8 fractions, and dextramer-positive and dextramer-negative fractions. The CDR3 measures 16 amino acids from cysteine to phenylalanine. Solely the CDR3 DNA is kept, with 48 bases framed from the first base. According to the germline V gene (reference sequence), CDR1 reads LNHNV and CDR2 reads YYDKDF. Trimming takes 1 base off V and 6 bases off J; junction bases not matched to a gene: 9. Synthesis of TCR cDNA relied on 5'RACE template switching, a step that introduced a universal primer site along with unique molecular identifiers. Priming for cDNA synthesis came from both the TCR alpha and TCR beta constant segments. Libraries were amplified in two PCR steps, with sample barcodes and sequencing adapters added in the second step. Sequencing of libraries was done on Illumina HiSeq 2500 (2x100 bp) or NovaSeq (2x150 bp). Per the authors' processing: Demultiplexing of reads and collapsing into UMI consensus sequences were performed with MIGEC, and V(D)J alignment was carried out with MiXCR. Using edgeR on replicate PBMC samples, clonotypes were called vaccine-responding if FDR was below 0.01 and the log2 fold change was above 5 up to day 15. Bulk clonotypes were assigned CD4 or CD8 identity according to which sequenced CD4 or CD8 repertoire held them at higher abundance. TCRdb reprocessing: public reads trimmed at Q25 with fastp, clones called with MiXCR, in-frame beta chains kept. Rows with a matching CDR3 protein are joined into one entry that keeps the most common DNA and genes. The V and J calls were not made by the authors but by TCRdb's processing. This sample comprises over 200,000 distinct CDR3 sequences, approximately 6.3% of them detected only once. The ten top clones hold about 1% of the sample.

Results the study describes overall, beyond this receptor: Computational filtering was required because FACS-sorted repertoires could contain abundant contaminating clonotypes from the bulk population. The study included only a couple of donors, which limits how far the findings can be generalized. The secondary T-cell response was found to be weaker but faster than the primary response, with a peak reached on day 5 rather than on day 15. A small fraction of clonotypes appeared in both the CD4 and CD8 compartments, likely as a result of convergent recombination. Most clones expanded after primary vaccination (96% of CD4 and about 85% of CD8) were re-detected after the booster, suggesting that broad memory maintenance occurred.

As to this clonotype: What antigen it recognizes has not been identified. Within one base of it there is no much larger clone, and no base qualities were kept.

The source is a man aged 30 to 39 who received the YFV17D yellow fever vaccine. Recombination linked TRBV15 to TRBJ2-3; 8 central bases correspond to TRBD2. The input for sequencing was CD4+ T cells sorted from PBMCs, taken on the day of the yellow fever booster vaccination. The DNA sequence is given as TGTGCCACCAGCAGAGCACCGGGACTAGTTACGGATACGCAGTATTTT. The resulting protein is CATSRAPGLVTDTQYF. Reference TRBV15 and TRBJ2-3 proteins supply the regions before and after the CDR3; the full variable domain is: DAMVIQNPRYQVTQFGKPVTLSCSQTLNHNVMYWYQQKSSQAPKLLFHYYDKDFNNEADTPDNFQSRRPNTSFCFLDIRSPGLGDTAMYLCATSRAPGLVTDTQYFGPGTRLTVL.